These 8 T cell receptor beta chains originate from one sample sequenced in a study of T cells after yellow fever vaccination. TCRdb re-called the 5' RACE reads with MiXCR, one entry per CDR3 protein. The data show a few hundred thousand distinct CDR3 sequences, 8% to 10% seen once. The sequencing here drew on PBMCs, taken on the day of the first yellow fever vaccination. Source of these receptors: a man aged 18 to 35 who received the YFV17D yellow fever vaccine.

This rearrangement joins TRBV12-3 or TRBV12-4 to TRBJ2-7, with TRBD1 matching 11 bases. The CDR3 consists of 15 residues. After removal of 4 bases from V and 2 bases from J, the junction contained 4 bases not matched to a gene. The CDR3 reads CASSWGTGGAYEQYV. As DNA, the CDR3 is TGTGCCAGCAGTTGGGGGACAGGGGGGGCCTACGAGCAGTACGTC.

The sample holds a few counts of this clonotype. V gene TRBV6-1 combines with J gene TRBJ2-1, with no clear D. Germline V gene lookup returns CDR1 MNHNS and CDR2 SASEGT. Trimming cost V 6 bases and J 1 base, with 7 bases left between them. This CDR3 has 13 residues. CDR3 sequence (DNA): TGTGCCAGCAGGCCGATGTCCTACAATGAGCAGTTCTTC. Encoded protein: CASRPMSYNEQFF.

In regard to this clonotype: The junction shows a germline mismatch at one end, possibly a read error. The CDR3 DNA reads as TGCGCCAGCAGCTTGTGGGCTAGCGACGGGCAGCTGTTTTTT. It yields the protein CASSLWASDGQLFF. The chain joins TRBV5-1 to TRBJ2-2, with D possibly TRBD2 on 6 matching bases. Germline V gene data show CDR1 as SGHRS and CDR2 as YFSETQ. The CDR3 runs 14 residues.

The V and J genes are TRBV11-1 and TRBJ2-3, with D tentatively TRBD2 (6 bases). The V and J ends lost 4 bases and 5 bases respectively, with 28 bases between them. The germline V gene has CDR1 SGHAT and CDR2 FQDESV (reference sequence). The length of the CDR3 is 19 residues. For the CDR3, the DNA is TGTGCCAGCAGCTCCGGGCCCGACGGGGTCGGGGGAGGTAAAGATACGCAGTATTTT. It yields the protein CASSSGPDGVGGGKDTQYF.

This clonotype was counted a few times. The chain joins TRBV20-1 to TRBJ2-3; 8 bases fit TRBD2. The germline V gene has CDR1 DFQATT and CDR2 SNEGSKA (reference sequence). The V gene end was trimmed by 4 bases and the J gene end by 2 bases; junction bases not matched to a gene: 5. The CDR3 has 14 amino acids. CDR3 protein: CSATGLASTDTQYF. In nucleotides, the CDR3 is TGCAGTGCTACTGGACTAGCCTCCACAGATACGCAGTATTTT.

This clonotype showed up many times. This chain joins TRBV5-4 and TRBJ2-1; 8 bases match TRBD1. The length of the CDR3 is 13 residues. V dropped 3 bases and J dropped 15; count of bases not matched to a gene: 11. Germline V CDR1 and CDR2: SGHNT, YYREEE (reference sequence). CDR3 nucleotides: TGTGCCAGCAGCTGGTACGGACAGGGTATCCCGTTCTTC. It encodes CASSWYGQGIPFF.

This clonotype was picked up a small number of times. The chain uses TRBV19 and TRBJ1-4, with D perhaps TRBD1 (6 bases). V was clipped by 5 bases and J by 8 bases, with 12 bases between them. This CDR3 comprises 13 residues. The germline CDR1 and CDR2 sequences are LNHDA and SQIVND (reference sequence). CDR3 amino acids: CASSPRGAEKLFF. CDR3 bases: TGTGCCAGTAGTCCCAGGGGCGCGGAAAAACTGTTTTTT.

Many counts were recorded for this clonotype. The chain joins TRBV7-2 to TRBJ2-1, with D uncertain. V lost 0 bases and J 0 bases, leaving 9 bases between the germline ends. The CDR3 contains 16 residues. Germline V CDR1 and CDR2: SGHTA, FQGNSA. The CDR3 loop reads CASSLAPGSSYNEQFF. CDR3 DNA sequence: TGTGCCAGCAGCTTAGCTCCAGGCAGCTCCTACAATGAGCAGTTCTTC.